These T cell receptor beta chains were read from a single sample in a study of identical twins. TCRdb reprocessed the 5' RACE reads with MiXCR, giving one entry per CDR3 protein. The sample consists of about 1.7 million distinct CDR3 sequences, about 32% of them appearing once. The specimen sequenced was cord blood. The receptors come from a newborn girl in good health. The conserved cysteine and the conserved F or W are not part of the CDR3 here.

j_call v_call cdr3_aa
TRBJ2-3 TRBV14 ASSKQPAADTQY
TRBJ1-2 TRBV12-3/TRBV12-4 ASTTGPVGGYT
TRBJ2-5 TRBV21-1 ASSKGLEGFLTFEETQY
. TRBV12-3/TRBV12-4 ASSPSESSYNEQY
TRBJ2-5 TRBV4-2 ASSQGGLGPQEQY
TRBJ1-4 TRBV20-1 SARGATTNEKLF
TRBJ2-7 TRBV20-1 SASSPHYYEQY
TRBJ2-7 TRBV6-5 ASSYGGITYEQY
TRBJ2-3 TRBV20-1 SAPGLAGTDTQY
TRBJ2-7 TRBV20-1 SAINSGGFHEQY
TRBJ2-7 TRBV12-3/TRBV12-4 ASSFRRPYEQY